This section outlines one T cell receptor (beta chain) sequence together with its context. The antigen remains unidentified. The data are from a study of cytomegalovirus exposure and HLA in healthy donors. Study conclusions and caveats: CMV antigen specificity was confirmed in vitro for a few CMV-associated chains.

The table came from immunoSEQ multiplex PCR; TCRdb's copy has only in-frame clones and leaves some out. The sample contains tens of thousands of clones, roughly 95% of which appear only once. Germline V gene sequence: CDR1 SGHAT, CDR2 FQDESV (reference sequence). This CDR3 contains 14 residues. Trimming shortened V by 5 bases and J by 4 bases, and 14 bases separated the two germline ends. This chain links TRBV11-1 with TRBJ2-5; TRBD1 might be the D (6 bases). The receptor was isolated from a man aged 18 to 29 in good health and CMV-seronegative. The sequenced sample was PBMCs. The CDR3 sequence is CASSPQGKGETQYF. The CDR3 region has the DNA TGTGCCAGCAGCCCACAGGGAAAGGGAGAGACCCAGTACTTC. Together with reference TRBV11-1 and TRBJ2-5, the CDR3 gives the full variable domain: EAEVAQSPRYKITEKSQAVAFWCDPISGHATLYWYRQILGQGPELLVQFQDESVVDDSQLPKDRFSAERLKGVDSTLKIQPAELGDSAMYLCASSPQGKGETQYFGPGTRLLVL.